This T cell receptor (beta chain) is drawn from a study of T cells in Graves' hyperthyroidism and ophthalmopathy. Study details: Any treatment followed the collection of peripheral blood at initial diagnosis.

From RNA transcripts, TCR beta CDR3 regions were amplified. The HTBI primer set was used in a first-round RT-PCR of the TCR CDR3. TCRdb independently ran MiXCR on the multiplex PCR reads; one entry per CDR3 protein. This sample yields 200,000 to 250,000 distinct CDR3 sequences, of which roughly 17% are seen a single time; around 26% belongs to the top ten. Germline V gene data show CDR1 as LNHNV and CDR2 as YYDKDF (reference sequence). The ends lost 4 bases at V and 7 bases at J; junction bases unmatched: 10. CDR3 length: 15 residues. Whole-study results and caveats: The blood repertoire included most of the expanded thyroid clonotypes above 0.001.

Clinicians diagnosed patients from clinical symptoms, serum thyroxine and TRAb, thyroid ultrasound and orbital computed tomography. PBMCs were derived from roughly 10 ml fresh peripheral blood. Concerning this clonotype: What it recognizes is unknown.

Specimen: blood. This clonotype was obtained from a woman under 30 with Graves' ophthalmopathy. V and J are TRBV15 and TRBJ2-1, with 7 bases fitting TRBD2. CDR3 protein: CATSTRGVSGNEQFF. Here the CDR3 DNA reads TGTGCCACCAGCACCCGGGGGGTCTCTGGGAATGAGCAGTTCTTC.